These 19 T cell receptor beta chains came from one sample sequenced in a study of shared clonotypes between healthy human individuals. Assay used: immunoSEQ multiplex PCR; TCRdb lists only in-frame clones, some missing. The profile shows over a million clones, 95% to 97% of them singletons. The sequenced sample was naive CD4+ T cells sorted from blood. Subset: CD45RA+ positively selected. All receptors derive from a man aged 30-40 years in good health.

The rearrangement uses TRBV30 and TRBJ2-7; 14 bases match TRBD2. The CDR3 is made up of 16 amino acids. J gave up 0 bases and V 4 bases, and 5 bases lay outside the gene matches. Germline V lookup: CDR1 GTSNPN, CDR2 SVGIG (reference sequence). The CDR3 DNA sequence: TGTGCCTGGAAGACTAGCGGGAGGGCAAGCTCCTACGAGCAGTACTTC. Amino acids: CAWKTSGRASSYEQYF.

The genes are TRBV7-2 and TRBJ2-5; D is possibly TRBD2 (6 bases). Germline-derived CDR1 and CDR2 are SGHTA and FQGNSA. Trimming left V 1 base short and J 1 base short, with 13 bases between. The CDR3 loop spans 16 amino acids. The CDR3 nucleotides are TGTGCCAGCAGCTTAGTTGGGGGGTCGCTCCAAGAGACCCAGTACTTC. Encoded protein: CASSLVGGSLQETQYF.

The V call is TRBV5-8, the J call TRBJ1-1; D remains unclear. This CDR3 comprises 13 residues. V lost 4 bases to trimming and J lost 7 bases, with 14 bases between them. The germline gives CDR1 SGHTS, CDR2 YDEGEE. The CDR3 nucleotides read TGTGCCAGCAGCCCCATATTCCCTTATGAAGCTTTCTTT. Its translation is CASSPIFPYEAFF.

The CDR3 protein is CASSQLAHGTDTQYF. CDR3 nucleotide sequence: TGTGCCAGCAGCCAGCTGGCTCACGGCACAGATACGCAGTATTTT. V is TRBV7-2 and J is TRBJ2-3; D ambiguous. The V end was cut by 5 bases, the J end by 1 base, with 13 bases between. From germline, CDR1 is SGHTA and CDR2 FQGNSA. The CDR3 contains 15 residues.

This clone was picked up one time. This chain joins TRBV6-4 and TRBJ2-5; possible D gene TRBD2, 5 bases. Per germline, CDR1 MRHNA and CDR2 SNTAGT. V lost 0 bases, J lost 0 bases, and 17 bases lay in between. The CDR3 runs 18 residues. The CDR3 DNA follows: TGTGCCAGCAGTGACTCAACAGTAGCGAGTCGGTACCAAGAGACCCAGTACTTC. This codes for CASSDSTVASRYQETQYF.

The CDR3 region has the DNA TGTGCCAGCAGAGCTAGCGGGTTCTACGAGCAGTACTTC. Translation gives CASRASGFYEQYF. The chain combines TRBV28 with TRBJ2-7; 8 positions agree with TRBD2. V lost 6 bases and J lost 3; bases outside the gene matches: 4. CDR1 is MDHEN, CDR2 SYDVKM, per germline. CDR3 length: 13 amino acids.

V usage is TRBV5-4 and J usage is TRBJ2-5, with D tentatively TRBD2 (7 bases). CDR1 SGHNT and CDR2 YYREEE come from the germline V gene (reference sequence). This CDR3 contains 14 residues. V lost 2 bases and J lost 5, with 13 bases in between. This CDR3 reads CASSFGGLRETQYF. In DNA form, the CDR3 reads TGTGCCAGCAGCTTCGGGGGGCTACGGGAGACCCAGTACTTC.

The genes are TRBV28 and TRBJ1-5; possible D gene TRBD1, 5 bases. The CDR3 is made up of 14 amino acids. Germline CDR1 reads MDHEN; CDR2 reads SYDVKM. Trimming took off 3 bases at V and 3 bases at J, with 9 bases between the two ends. CDR3 nucleotides: TGTGCCAGCAGTTTTTCAGGGCCCAATCAGCCCCAGCATTTT. Its protein is CASSFSGPNQPQHF.

The chain is built from TRBV6-5 and TRBJ2-5; 8 bases map to TRBD2. V lost 6 bases and J lost 2; bases outside the gene matches: 8. The germline V gene encodes CDR1 MNHEY and CDR2 SVGAGI. The CDR3 runs to 15 residues. CDR3 sequence reads: CASSPSGSRQETQYF. The CDR3 region has the DNA TGTGCCAGCAGCCCCAGCGGGAGTAGGCAAGAGACCCAGTACTTC.

The chain couples TRBV28 to TRBJ1-4, with TRBD1 as a possible D gene (6 bases). Trimming stripped 8 bases from V and 5 bases from J, with 15 bases between. CDR3 size: 14 residues. Germline-derived CDR1 and CDR2 are MDHEN and SYDVKM. In nucleotides, the CDR3 is TGTGCCAGCGGCTCGACAGGAATAAATGAAAAACTGTTTTTT. Protein product: CASGSTGINEKLFF.

Note on this clone: The sample contains more than one DNA sequence encoding this CDR3. The J gene is TRBJ2-1, the V gene TRBV11-2; TRBD2 matches at 11 bases. The junction had 4 bases not matched to a gene; V was cut back by 3 bases and J by 6 bases. Germline V gene data show CDR1 as SGHAT and CDR2 as FQNNGV. CDR3 length: 15 residues. CDR3 in amino acids: CASSLGTSGGNEQFF. The CDR3, as DNA: TGTGCCAGCAGCTTGGGGACTAGCGGTGGCAATGAGCAGTTCTTC.

The J gene is TRBJ2-3, the V gene TRBV5-1, with 9 bases fitting TRBD2. The V gene end was trimmed by 4 bases and the J gene end by 3 bases; junction bases not matched to a gene: 3. Germline V gene data show CDR1 as SGHRS and CDR2 as YFSETQ. This CDR3 region has 14 residues. CDR3 amino acids: CASSGLAGTDTQYF. CDR3 coding DNA: TGCGCCAGCAGCGGGCTAGCGGGAACAGATACGCAGTATTTT.

The rearrangement joins TRBV10-1 to TRBJ2-2; maybe TRBD1 (5 bases). Germline V CDR1 and CDR2: WNHNN, SYGVQD (reference sequence). The CDR3 spans 14 residues. The V end lost 4 bases, the J end lost 1 base, and 7 bases lay between the germline ends. CDR3: CASSGGRNTGELFF. The CDR3, as DNA: TGCGCCAGCAGTGGGGGCAGGAACACCGGGGAGCTGTTTTTT.

The rearrangement uses TRBV9 and TRBJ2-5, with 11 bases fitting TRBD2. J lost 2 bases, V lost 0 bases, and 3 bases had no gene match. The CDR3 sequence is 16 residues long. CDR1 and CDR2 from the germline V gene are SGDLS and YYNGEE. This chain's CDR3 is CASSVGLAGQQETQYF. The CDR3 bases are TGTGCCAGCAGCGTAGGACTAGCGGGGCAGCAAGAGACCCAGTACTTC. The full variable domain, completed using reference TRBV9 and TRBJ2-5, is DSGVTQTPKHLITATGQRVTLRCSPRSGDLSVYWYQQSLDQGLQFLIQYYNGEERAKGNILERFSAQQFPDLHSELNLSSLELGDSALYFCASSVGLAGQQETQYFGPGTRLLVL.

The chain carries TRBV28 and TRBJ2-1, with 11 bases identical to TRBD2. CDR3 length: 15 amino acids. Per the germline V gene, CDR1 is MDHEN and CDR2 is SYDVKM. Losses at the gene ends were 4 bases for V and 6 bases for J; bases not matched to a gene: 5. The chain's CDR3 is CASSSLAGVGNEQFF. The DNA of the CDR3 is TGTGCCAGCAGTTCACTAGCGGGAGTGGGCAATGAGCAGTTCTTC.

The V and J genes are TRBV6-1 and TRBJ2-1, with 8 bases that match TRBD2. The germline gives CDR1 MNHNS, CDR2 SASEGT. Trimming removed 1 base from V and 6 bases from J; junction bases left unmatched: 5. The CDR3 has 15 residues. The CDR3 loop is CASSEGVLAANEQFF. Here the CDR3 DNA reads TGTGCCAGCAGTGAAGGCGTACTAGCGGCCAATGAGCAGTTCTTC.

The CDR3: CASSRTDYNEQFF. The CDR3 bases are TGTGCCAGCAGCCGAACGGACTACAATGAGCAGTTCTTC. The chain combines TRBV5-6 with TRBJ2-1, with D unclear. Germline V lookup: CDR1 SGHDT, CDR2 YYEEEE. The V and J ends lost 4 bases and 3 bases respectively, with 8 bases between them. This CDR3 has 13 amino acids.

The chain recombines TRBV7-7 with TRBJ2-5; possibly TRBD2 for D (7 bases). This CDR3 contains 13 residues. The germline V and J ends were trimmed by 3 bases and 5 bases, with 10 bases remaining between them. Germline loops: CDR1 SSHAT, CDR2 FNYEAQ (reference sequence). The DNA for the CDR3 is TGTGCCAGCAGCTTGGGGGGGCTCGAGACCCAGTACTTC. Its protein is CASSLGGLETQYF.

As to this clone: This sample also contains other DNA sequences that code for the same CDR3. The CDR3 DNA reads as TGTGCCAGTAGTATTTCTGAAAAACTGTTTTTT. Translating it yields CASSISEKLFF. The rearrangement uses TRBV19 and TRBJ1-4; no clear D gene. The CDR3 is made up of 11 amino acids. V dropped 3 bases and J dropped 7 bases, with 3 bases sitting between them. The germline V gene has CDR1 LNHDA and CDR2 SQIVND (reference sequence).